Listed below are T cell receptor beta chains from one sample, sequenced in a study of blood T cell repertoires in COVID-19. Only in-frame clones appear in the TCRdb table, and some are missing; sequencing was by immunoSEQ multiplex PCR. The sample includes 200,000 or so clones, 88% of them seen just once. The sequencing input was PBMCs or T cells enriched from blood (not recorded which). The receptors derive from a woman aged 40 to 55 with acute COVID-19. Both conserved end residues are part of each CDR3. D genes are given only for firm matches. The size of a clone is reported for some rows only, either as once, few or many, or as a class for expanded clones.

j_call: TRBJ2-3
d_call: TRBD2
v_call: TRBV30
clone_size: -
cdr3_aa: CAGRSSSGRTDTQYF
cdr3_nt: TGTGCCGGGAGGAGTTCTAGCGGGAGAACAGATACGCAGTATTTT

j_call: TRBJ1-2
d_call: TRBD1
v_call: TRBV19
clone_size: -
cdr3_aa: CASSRPGQGNYGYTF
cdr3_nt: TGTGCCAGTAGCCGTCCGGGACAGGGTAACTATGGCTACACCTTC

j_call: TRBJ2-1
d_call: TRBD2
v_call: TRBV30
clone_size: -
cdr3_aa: CAWSLTGLAGKNEQFF
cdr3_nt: TGTGCCTGGAGTCTAACCGGGCTAGCGGGGAAGAATGAGCAGTTCTTC

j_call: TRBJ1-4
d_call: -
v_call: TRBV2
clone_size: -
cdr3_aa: CASSEQGNEKLFF
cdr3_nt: TGTGCCAGCAGTGAACAGGGAAATGAAAAACTGTTTTTT

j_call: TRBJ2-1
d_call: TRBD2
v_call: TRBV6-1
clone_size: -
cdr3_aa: CASSEANSGGFHNEQFF
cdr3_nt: TGTGCCAGCAGTGAAGCTAATAGCGGGGGGTTCCACAATGAGCAGTTCTTC

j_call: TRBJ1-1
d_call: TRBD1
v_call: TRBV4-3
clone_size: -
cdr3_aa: CASSQAHDRDTEAFF
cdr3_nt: TGCGCCAGCAGCCAAGCCCACGACAGGGACACTGAAGCTTTCTTT

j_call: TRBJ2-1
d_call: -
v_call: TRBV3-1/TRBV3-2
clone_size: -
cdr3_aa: CASSQETRNEQFF
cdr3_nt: TGTGCCAGCAGCCAAGAGACGCGGAATGAGCAGTTCTTC

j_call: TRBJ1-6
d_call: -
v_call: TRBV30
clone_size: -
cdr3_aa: CAWSSGYNSPLHF
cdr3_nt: TGTGCCTGGAGTTCGGGCTATAATTCACCCCTCCACTTT

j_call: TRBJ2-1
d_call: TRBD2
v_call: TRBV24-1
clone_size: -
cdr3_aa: CATSDPTGTSNDEQFF
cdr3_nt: TGTGCCACCAGTGACCCTACCGGGACTAGCAATGATGAGCAGTTCTTC

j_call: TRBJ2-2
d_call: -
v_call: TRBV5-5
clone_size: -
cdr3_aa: CASSLGAYNTGELFF
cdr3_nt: TGTGCCAGCAGCTTGGGGGCCTATAACACCGGGGAGCTGTTTTTT

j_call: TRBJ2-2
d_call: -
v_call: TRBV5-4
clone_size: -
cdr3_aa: CASSADLRGNTGELFF
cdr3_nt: TGTGCCAGCAGCGCTGACCTGCGGGGGAACACCGGGGAGCTGTTTTTT

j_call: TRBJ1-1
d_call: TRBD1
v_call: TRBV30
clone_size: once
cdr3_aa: CAWSIRGATANTEAFF
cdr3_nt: TGTGCCTGGAGCATCAGGGGGGCTACAGCGAACACTGAAGCTTTCTTT

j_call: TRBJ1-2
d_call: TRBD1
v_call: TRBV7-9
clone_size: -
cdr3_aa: CASRTAGTANGYTF
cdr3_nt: TGTGCCAGCAGGACCGCCGGGACAGCCAATGGCTACACCTTC

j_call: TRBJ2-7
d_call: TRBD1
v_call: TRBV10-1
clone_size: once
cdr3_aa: CASSLGQPYEQYF
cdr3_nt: TGCGCCAGCAGTCTGGGACAGCCCTACGAGCAGTACTTC

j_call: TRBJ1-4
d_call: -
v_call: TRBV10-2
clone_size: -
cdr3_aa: CASRTSSRGTNEKLFF
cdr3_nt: TGCGCCAGCAGGACCAGTTCCCGAGGAACTAATGAAAAACTGTTTTTT

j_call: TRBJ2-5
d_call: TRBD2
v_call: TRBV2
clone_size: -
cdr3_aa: CASSGDSGVRETQYF
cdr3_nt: TGTGCCAGCAGTGGCGATAGCGGGGTTCGGGAGACCCAGTACTTC

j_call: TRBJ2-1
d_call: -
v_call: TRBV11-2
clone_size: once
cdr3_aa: CASSLHRGLAREQFF
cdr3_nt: TGTGCCAGCAGCCTTCATAGGGGGCTAGCGCGTGAGCAGTTCTTC

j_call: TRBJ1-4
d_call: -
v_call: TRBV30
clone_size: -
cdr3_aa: CAWSGGARGEKLFF
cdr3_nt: TGTGCCTGGAGTGGTGGGGCTAGGGGTGAAAAACTGTTTTTT

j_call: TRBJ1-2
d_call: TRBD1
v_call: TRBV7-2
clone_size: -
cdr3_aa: CASSLAGQTNYGYTF
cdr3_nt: TGTGCCAGCAGCTTAGCGGGACAGACTAACTATGGCTACACCTTC

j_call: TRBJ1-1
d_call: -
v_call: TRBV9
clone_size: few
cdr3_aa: CASSVATAGEAFF
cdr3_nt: TGTGCCAGCAGCGTAGCAACAGCCGGTGAAGCTTTCTTT

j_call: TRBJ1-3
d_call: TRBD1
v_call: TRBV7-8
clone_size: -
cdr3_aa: CASSRTGRGNTIYF
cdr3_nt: TGTGCCAGCAGCCGGACAGGGCGAGGAAACACCATATATTTT

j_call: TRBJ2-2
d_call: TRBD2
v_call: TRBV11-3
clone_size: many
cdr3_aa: CASSFRLAGGPGELFF
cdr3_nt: TGTGCCAGCAGCTTTCGATTAGCGGGAGGTCCCGGGGAGCTGTTTTTT

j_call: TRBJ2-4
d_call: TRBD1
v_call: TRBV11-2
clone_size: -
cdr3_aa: CASSLTGGWDIQYF
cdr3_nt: TGTGCCAGCAGCTTGACAGGGGGATGGGACATTCAGTACTTC

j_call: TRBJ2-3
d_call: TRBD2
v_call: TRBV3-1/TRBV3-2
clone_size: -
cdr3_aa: CASSHSGGAGDTQYF
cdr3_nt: TGTGCCAGCAGCCATAGCGGGGGGGCGGGAGATACGCAGTATTTT

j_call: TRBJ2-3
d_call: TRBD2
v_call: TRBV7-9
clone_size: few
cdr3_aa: CASSHIGLARADTQYF
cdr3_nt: TGTGCCAGCAGTCATATCGGACTAGCAAGGGCAGATACGCAGTATTTT

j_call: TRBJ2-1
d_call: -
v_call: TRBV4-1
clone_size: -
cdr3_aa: CASSPRRAYNEQFF
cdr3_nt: TGCGCCAGCAGCCCCCGGCGGGCCTACAATGAGCAGTTCTTC

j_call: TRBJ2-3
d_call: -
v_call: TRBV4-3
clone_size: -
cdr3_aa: CASSQDANTDTQYF
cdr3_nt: TGCGCCAGCAGCCAAGATGCGAACACAGATACGCAGTATTTT

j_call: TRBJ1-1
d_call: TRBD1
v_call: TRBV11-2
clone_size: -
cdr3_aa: CASSSVNRGGGGGAFF
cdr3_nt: TGTGCCAGCAGCTCAGTCAACAGGGGCGGTGGTGGTGGAGCTTTCTTT

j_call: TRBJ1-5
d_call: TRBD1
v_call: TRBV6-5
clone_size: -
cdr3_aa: CASSMDRLSNQPQHF
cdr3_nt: TGTGCCAGCAGTATGGACAGGCTTAGCAATCAGCCCCAGCATTTT

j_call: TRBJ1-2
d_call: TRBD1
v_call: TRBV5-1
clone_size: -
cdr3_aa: CASSFGLRQGVAGYTF
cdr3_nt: TGCGCCAGCAGCTTCGGATTAAGACAGGGGGTGGCTGGCTACACCTTC

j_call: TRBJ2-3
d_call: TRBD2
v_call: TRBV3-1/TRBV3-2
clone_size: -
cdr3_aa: CASSQGGRSTDTQYF
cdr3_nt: TGTGCCAGCAGCCAAGGCGGGAGGAGCACAGATACGCAGTATTTT

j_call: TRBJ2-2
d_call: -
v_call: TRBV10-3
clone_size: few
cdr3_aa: CAIRQGTNTGELFF
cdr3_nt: TGTGCCATTCGGCAGGGAACGAACACCGGGGAGCTGTTTTTT

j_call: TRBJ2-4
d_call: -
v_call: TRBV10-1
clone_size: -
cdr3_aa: CASADPRAGINIQYF
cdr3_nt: TGCGCCAGCGCCGATCCCAGGGCAGGGATAAACATTCAGTACTTC

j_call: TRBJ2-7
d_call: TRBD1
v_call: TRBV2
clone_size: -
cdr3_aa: CASCGTGSNEQYF
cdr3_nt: TGTGCCAGCTGCGGGACAGGGTCTAACGAGCAGTACTTC

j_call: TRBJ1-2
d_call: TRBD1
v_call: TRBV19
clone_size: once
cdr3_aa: CASTGRDRGRSNYGYTF
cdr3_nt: TGTGCCAGTACCGGCCGGGACAGGGGACGCTCTAACTATGGCTACACCTTC

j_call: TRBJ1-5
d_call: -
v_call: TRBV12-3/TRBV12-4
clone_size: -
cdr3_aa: CASSPGSNQPQHF
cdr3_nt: TGTGCCAGCAGTCCCGGGAGCAATCAGCCCCAGCATTTT

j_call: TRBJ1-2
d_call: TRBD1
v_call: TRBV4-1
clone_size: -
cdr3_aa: CASSHALMTGDGYTF
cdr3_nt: TGCGCCAGCAGCCACGCCCTTATGACAGGGGATGGCTACACCTTC

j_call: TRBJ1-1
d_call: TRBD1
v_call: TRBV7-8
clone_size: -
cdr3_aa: CASSLQGVGTEAFF
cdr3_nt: TGTGCCAGCAGCTTGCAGGGGGTAGGGACTGAAGCTTTCTTT

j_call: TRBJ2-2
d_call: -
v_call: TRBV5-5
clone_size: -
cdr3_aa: CASSFYRAAGELFF
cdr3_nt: TGTGCCAGCAGCTTCTACAGGGCAGCCGGGGAGCTGTTTTTT

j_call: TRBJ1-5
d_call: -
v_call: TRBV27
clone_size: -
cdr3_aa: CASSFLRNQPQHF
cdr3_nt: TGTGCCAGCAGTTTCCTCCGCAATCAGCCCCAGCATTTT

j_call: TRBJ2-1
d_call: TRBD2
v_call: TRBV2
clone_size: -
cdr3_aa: CASNPSGRSWNEQFF
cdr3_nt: TGTGCCAGCAACCCGAGCGGGAGAAGTTGGAATGAGCAGTTCTTC

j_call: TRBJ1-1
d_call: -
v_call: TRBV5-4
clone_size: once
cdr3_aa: CASSLVPGSNTEAFF
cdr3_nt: TGTGCCAGCAGCTTGGTCCCAGGATCAAACACTGAAGCTTTCTTT